This TCR beta chain appears in the sequencing data of a study of early T cells in non-severe SARS-CoV-2 infection. This clonotype has a count of ten or more. Researchers tagged individual cDNA molecules with unique molecular identifiers. TCRdb independently ran MiXCR on the 5' RACE reads; one entry per CDR3 protein. The sample yields about 39,000 distinct CDR3 sequences, roughly 4% seen once. V lost 3 bases to trimming and J lost 4 bases, with 17 bases between them. This CDR3 spans 16 amino acids. CDR1 and CDR2 from the germline V gene are KGHDR and SFDVKD. This receptor was identified in an adult who was a healthcare worker with PCR-confirmed SARS-CoV-2 infection or an uninfected control (not recorded which). The J gene is TRBJ1-2, the V gene TRBV24-1; D is unclear. The sample consisted of whole blood. DNA of the CDR3: TGTGCCACCAGTGATCCCAATCCCTCAGGCTTCTATGGCTACACCTTC. It specifies CATSDPNPSGFYGYTF.